This record concerns one T cell receptor (beta chain) sequence. This sample is part of a study of blood T cell repertoires in COVID-19. Participants were aged 18 to 89 years, lived in some 23 US areas, and enrolled virtually. Cohort placement rested on clinical history that participants reported themselves. This CDR3 has 15 amino acids. V was trimmed by 2 bases and J by 8 bases, leaving 16 bases between them. Per germline, CDR1 SGHRS and CDR2 YFSETQ. Original data processing: Amplification of reference gene primers was used by the study to estimate nucleated cell counts. Sequencing was performed with immunoSEQ multiplex PCR; in TCRdb, only in-frame clones are kept and a portion is missing. The D gene and trimming were derived from the DNA, and the V and J assignments and clone size from that table. The sample carries around 400,000 clones, around nine tenths recorded once.

This chain joins TRBV5-1 and TRBJ1-4; D is uncertain. This TCR came from a young woman who had recovered from COVID-19. Sequenced: PBMCs or T cells enriched from blood (not recorded which). CDR3 region: CASSFWSGAEEKLFF. For the CDR3, the DNA is TGCGCCAGCAGCTTCTGGAGTGGAGCGGAAGAAAAACTGTTTTTT.